The following is a T cell receptor (beta chain) sequence with its context. Its antigen is not known. An end of the junction differs from the germline gene, which may be a read error. Germline loops: CDR1 SNHLY, CDR2 FYNNEI. CDR3 length: 16 residues. The record originates from a study of metastatic and nonmetastatic thyroid tumors. Study-wide context: The study looked at repertoires side by side in blood and in tumor or nodule tissue from malignant and benign thyroid patients.

In the study's own analysis: The authors used CDR3 differences across clinicopathological groups to build a distant-metastasis classifier for papillary thyroid cancer. TCRdb reassembled clones from the PCR reads with MiXCR. Here the V and J calls rest on TCRdb's processing, not on the authors' analysis. The sample lists tens of thousands of clones; over 9.5% were seen once. No treatment had been given to any patient before thyroid surgery. Study conclusions and caveats: The reported finding was significantly higher TCR beta diversity in malignant thyroid tumors relative to benign nodules, in blood and tumor.

The clonotype originates from a female donor with papillary thyroid cancer or a benign thyroid nodule (not recorded which). Some clones in this sample may be carry-over from other donors' samples. Sequenced sample: blood. The V and J genes are TRBV2 and TRBJ2-1; D uncertain. The CDR3 reads CASSEPVPSSYNDQFF. The CDR3 coding sequence is TGTGCCAGCAGTGAACCCGTGCCCAGCTCCTACAATGATCAGTTCTTC.